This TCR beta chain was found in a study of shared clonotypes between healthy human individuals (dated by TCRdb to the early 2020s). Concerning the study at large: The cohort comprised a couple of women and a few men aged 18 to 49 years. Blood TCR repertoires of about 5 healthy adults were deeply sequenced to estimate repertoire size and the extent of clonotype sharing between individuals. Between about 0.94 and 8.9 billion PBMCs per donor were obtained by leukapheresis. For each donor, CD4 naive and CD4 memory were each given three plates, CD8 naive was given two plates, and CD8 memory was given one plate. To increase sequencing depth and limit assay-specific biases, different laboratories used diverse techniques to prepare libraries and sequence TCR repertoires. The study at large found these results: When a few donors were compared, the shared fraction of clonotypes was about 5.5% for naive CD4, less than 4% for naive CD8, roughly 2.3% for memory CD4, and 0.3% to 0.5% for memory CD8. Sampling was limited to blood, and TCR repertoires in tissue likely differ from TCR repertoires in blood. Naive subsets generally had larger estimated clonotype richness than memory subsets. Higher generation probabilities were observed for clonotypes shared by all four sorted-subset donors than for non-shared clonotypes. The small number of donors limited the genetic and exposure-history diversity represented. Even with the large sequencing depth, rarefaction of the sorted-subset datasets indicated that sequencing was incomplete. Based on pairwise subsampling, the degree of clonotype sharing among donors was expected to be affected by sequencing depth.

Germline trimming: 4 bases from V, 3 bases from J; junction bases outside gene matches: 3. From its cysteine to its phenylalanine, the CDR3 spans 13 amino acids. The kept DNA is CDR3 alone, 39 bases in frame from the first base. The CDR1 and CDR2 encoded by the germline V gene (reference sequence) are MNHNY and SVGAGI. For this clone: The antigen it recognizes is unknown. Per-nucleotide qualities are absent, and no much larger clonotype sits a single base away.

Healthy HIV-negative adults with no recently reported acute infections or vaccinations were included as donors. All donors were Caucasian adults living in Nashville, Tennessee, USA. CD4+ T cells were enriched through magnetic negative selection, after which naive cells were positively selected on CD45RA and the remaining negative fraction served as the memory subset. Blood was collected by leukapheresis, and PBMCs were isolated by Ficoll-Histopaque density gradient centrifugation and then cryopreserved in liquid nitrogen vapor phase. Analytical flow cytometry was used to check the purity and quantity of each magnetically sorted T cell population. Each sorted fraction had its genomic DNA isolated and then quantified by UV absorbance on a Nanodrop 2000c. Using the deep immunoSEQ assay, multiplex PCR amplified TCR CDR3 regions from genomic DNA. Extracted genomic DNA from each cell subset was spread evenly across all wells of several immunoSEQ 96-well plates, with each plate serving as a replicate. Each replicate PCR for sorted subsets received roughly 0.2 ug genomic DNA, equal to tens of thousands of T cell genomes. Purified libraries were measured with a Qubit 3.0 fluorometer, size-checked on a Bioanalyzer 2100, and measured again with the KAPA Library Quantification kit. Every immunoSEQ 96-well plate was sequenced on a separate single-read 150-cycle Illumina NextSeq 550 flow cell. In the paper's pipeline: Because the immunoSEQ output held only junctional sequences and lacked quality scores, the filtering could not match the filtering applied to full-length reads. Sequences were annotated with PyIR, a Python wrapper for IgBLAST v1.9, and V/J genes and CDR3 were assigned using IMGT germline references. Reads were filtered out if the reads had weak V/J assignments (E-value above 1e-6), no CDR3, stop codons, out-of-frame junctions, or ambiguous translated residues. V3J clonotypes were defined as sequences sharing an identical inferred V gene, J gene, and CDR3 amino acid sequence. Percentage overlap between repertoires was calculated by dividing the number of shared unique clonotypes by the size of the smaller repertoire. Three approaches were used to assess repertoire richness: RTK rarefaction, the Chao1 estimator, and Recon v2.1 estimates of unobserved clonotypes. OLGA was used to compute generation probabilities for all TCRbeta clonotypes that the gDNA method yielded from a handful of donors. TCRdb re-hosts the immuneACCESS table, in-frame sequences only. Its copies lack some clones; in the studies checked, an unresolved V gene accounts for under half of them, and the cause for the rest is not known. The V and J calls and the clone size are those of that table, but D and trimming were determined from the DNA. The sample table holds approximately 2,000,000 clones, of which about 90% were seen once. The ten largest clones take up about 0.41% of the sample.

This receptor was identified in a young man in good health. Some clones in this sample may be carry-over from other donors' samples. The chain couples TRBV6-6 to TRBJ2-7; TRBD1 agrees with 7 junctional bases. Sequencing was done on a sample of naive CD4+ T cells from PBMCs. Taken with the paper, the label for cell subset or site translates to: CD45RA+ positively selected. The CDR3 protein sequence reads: CASSWGQLYEQYF. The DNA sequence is TGTGCCAGCAGTTGGGGACAGCTCTACGAGCAGTACTTC.